The T cell receptor beta chain described here comes from a study of blood T cell repertoires in COVID-19. Profiled with immunoSEQ multiplex PCR; TCRdb holds only in-frame clones, not every one. The sample carries roughly 70,000 clones, 85% to 90% recorded once. CDR3 length: 17 amino acids. The sequenced material came from peripheral blood. The chain links TRBV21-1 to TRBJ2-7; the listed D gene, TRBD2, was not tested against the DNA. TRBV21-1 is an annotated pseudogene. This receptor was taken from an elderly woman with active COVID-19. The chain's CDR3 is CASSAVIAGGPGYEQYF. For the CDR3, the DNA is TGTGCCAGCAGCGCAGTTATAGCGGGAGGGCCGGGCTACGAGCAGTACTTC.